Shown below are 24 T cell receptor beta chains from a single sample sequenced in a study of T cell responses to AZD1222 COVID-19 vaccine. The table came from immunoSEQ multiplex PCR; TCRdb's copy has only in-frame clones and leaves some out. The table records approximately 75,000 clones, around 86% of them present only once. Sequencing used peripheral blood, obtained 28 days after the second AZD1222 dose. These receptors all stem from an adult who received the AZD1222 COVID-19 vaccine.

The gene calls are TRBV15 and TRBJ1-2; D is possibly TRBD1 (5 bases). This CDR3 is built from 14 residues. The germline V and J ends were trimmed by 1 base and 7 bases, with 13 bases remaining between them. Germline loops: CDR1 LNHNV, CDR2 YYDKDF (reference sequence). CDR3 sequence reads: CATSRVSGDAGYTF. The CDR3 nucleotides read TGTGCCACCAGCAGAGTTTCGGGGGATGCTGGCTACACCTTC.

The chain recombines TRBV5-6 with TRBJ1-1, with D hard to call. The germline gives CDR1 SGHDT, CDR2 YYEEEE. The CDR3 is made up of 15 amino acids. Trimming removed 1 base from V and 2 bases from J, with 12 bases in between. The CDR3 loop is CASSLRRTGNTEAFF. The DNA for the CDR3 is TGTGCCAGCAGCTTGCGGAGGACGGGTAACACTGAAGCTTTCTTT. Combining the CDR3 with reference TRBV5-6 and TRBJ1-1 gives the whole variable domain DAGVTQSPTHLIKTRGQQVTLRCSPKSGHDTVSWYQQALGQGPQFIFQYYEEEERQRGNFPDRFSGHQFPNYSSELNVNALLLGDSALYLCASSLRRTGNTEAFFGQGTRLTVV.

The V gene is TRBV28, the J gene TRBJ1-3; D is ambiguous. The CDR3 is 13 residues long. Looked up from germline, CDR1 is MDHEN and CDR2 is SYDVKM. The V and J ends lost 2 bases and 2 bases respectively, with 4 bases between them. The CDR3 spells CASSLGPGNTIYF. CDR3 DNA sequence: TGTGCCAGCAGTTTAGGGCCTGGAAACACCATATATTTT.

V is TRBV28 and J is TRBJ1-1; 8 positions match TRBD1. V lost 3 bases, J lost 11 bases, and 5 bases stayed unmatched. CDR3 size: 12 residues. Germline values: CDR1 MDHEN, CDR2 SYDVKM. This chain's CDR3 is CASSLGTGEAFF. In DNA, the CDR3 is TGTGCCAGCAGTTTGGGGACAGGCGAGGCTTTCTTT.

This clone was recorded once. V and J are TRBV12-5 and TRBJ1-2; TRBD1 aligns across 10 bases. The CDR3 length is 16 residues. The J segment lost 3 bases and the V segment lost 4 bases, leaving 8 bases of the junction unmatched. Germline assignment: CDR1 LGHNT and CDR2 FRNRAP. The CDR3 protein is CASGSTAGTGDYGYTF. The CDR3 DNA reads TGTGCTAGTGGTTCAACTGCCGGGACAGGGGACTATGGCTACACCTTC.

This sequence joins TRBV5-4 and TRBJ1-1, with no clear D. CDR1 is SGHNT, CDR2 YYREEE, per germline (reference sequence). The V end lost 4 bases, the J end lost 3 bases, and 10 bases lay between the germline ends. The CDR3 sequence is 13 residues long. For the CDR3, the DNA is TGTGCCAGCAGCGCGAGCAGGTACACTGAAGCTTTCTTT. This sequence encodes CASSASRYTEAFF.

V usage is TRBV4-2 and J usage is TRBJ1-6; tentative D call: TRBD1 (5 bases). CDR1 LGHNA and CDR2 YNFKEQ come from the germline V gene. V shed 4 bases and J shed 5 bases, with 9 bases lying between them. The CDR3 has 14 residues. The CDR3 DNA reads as TGTGCCAGCAGCCCGAGGGGTGATAATTCACCCCTCCACTTT. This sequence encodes CASSPRGDNSPLHF.

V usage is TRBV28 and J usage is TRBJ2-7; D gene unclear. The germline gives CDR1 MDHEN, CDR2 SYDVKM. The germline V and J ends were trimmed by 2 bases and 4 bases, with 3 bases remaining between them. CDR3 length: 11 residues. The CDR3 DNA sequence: TGTGCCAGCAGTTTAGTTTACGAGCAGTACTTC. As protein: CASSLVYEQYF.

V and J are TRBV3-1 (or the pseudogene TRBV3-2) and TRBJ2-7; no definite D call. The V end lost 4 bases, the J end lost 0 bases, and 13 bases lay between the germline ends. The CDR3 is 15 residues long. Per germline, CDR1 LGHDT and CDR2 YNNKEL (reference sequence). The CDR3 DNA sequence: TGTGCCAGCAGCCTCCAGGCGGCGAGCTCCTACGAGCAGTACTTC. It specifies CASSLQAASSYEQYF.

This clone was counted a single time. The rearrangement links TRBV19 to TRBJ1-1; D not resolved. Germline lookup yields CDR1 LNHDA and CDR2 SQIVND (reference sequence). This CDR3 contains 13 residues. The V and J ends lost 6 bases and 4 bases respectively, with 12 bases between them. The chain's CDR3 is CASRIPRVTEAFF. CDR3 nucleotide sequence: TGTGCCAGTAGGATCCCTAGGGTCACTGAAGCTTTCTTT.

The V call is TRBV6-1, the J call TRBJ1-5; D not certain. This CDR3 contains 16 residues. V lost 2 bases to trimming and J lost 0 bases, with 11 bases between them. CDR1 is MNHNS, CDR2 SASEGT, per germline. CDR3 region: CASSEMAVNSNQPQHF. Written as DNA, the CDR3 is TGTGCCAGCAGTGAAATGGCAGTTAATAGCAATCAGCCCCAGCATTTT.

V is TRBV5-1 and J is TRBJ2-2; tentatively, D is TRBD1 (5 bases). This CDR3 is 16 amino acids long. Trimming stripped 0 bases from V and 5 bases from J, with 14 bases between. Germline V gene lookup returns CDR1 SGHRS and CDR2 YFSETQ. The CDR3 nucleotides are TGCGCCAGCAGCTTGGCTGGCAGGGTCGATACCGGGGAGCTGTTTTTT. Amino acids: CASSLAGRVDTGELFF.

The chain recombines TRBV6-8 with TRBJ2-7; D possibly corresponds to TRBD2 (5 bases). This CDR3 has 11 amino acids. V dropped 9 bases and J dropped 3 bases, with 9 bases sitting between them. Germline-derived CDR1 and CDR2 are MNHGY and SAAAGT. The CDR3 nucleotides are TGTGCCAGGGAGGTCCGCTACGAGCAGTACTTC. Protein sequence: CAREVRYEQYF.

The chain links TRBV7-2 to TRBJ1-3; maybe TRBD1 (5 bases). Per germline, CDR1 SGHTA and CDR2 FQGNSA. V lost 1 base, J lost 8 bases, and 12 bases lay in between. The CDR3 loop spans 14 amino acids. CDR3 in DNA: TGTGCCAGCAGCTTAGTAGTCGGGGGAGACACCATATATTTT. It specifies CASSLVVGGDTIYF.

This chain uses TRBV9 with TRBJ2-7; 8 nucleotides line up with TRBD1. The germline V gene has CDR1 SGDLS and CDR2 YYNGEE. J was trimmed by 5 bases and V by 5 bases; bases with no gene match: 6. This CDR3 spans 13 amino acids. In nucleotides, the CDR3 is TGTGCCAGCAGATTCAGGGGGCTAGACGAGCAGTACTTC. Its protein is CASRFRGLDEQYF.

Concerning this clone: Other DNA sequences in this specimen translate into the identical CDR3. The CDR3 region has the DNA TGCGCCAGCAGCTTGGGGGGACAGGGAAATACCGAAGCTTTCTTT. It is translated as CASSLGGQGNTEAFF. J is TRBJ1-1 and V is TRBV5-1; 9 bases match TRBD1. The CDR3 has 15 amino acids. V gave up 0 bases and J gave up 8 bases; unmatched junction bases: 8. CDR1 is SGHRS and CDR2 is YFSETQ in the germline V gene.

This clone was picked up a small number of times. The CDR3 region is CASSRGIEGAGDEQYF. The CDR3 nucleotides read TGTGCCAGCAGCCGTGGGATCGAGGGGGCCGGGGACGAGCAGTACTTC. The chain is built from TRBV4-2 and TRBJ2-7; 7 bases agree with TRBD1. The V gene's germline CDR1 is LGHNA and CDR2 YNFKEQ. There are 16 residues in the CDR3. The V and J ends lost 4 bases and 5 bases, in that order; junction bases with no gene match: 14.

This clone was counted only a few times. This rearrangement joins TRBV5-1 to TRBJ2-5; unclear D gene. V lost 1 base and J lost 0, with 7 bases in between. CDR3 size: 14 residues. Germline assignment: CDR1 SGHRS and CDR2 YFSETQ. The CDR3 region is CASSLTTYQETQYF. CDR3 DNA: TGCGCCAGCAGCTTGACAACGTACCAAGAGACCCAGTACTTC.

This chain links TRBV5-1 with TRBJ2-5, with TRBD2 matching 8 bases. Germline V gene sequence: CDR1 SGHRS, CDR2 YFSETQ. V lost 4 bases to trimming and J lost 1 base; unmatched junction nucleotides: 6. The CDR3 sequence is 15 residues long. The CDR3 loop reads CASSVIAGSQETQYF. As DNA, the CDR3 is TGCGCCAGCAGCGTAATAGCGGGGAGCCAAGAGACCCAGTACTTC.

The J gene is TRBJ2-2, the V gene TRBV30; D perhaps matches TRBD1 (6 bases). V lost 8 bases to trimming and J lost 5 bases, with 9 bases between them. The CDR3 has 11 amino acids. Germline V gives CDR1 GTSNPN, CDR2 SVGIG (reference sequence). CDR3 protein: CARQATGELFF. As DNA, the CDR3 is TGTGCCCGACAGGCAACCGGGGAGCTGTTTTTT.

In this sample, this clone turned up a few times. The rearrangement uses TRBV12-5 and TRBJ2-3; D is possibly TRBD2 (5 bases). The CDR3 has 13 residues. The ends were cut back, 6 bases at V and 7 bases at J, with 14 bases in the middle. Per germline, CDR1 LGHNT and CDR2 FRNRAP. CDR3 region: CASGSEGRNTQYF. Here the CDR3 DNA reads TGTGCTAGTGGAAGTGAGGGCAGGAATACGCAGTATTTT.

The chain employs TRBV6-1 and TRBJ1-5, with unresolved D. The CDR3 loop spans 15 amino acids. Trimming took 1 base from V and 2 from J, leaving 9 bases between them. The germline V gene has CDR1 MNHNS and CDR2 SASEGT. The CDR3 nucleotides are TGTGCCAGCAGTGAAGGGGTAGGCGGCAATCAGCCCCAGCATTTT. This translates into CASSEGVGGNQPQHF.

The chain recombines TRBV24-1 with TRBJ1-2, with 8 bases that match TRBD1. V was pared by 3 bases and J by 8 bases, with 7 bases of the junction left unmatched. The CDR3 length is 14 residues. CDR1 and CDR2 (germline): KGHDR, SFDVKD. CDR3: CATSDDGQGRGYTF. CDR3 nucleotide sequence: TGTGCCACCAGTGATGACGGACAGGGCAGAGGCTACACCTTC.

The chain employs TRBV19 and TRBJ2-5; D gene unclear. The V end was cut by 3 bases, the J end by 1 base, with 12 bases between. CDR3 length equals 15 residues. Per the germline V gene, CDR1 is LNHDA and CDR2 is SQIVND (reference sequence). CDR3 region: CASSIILGIQETQYF. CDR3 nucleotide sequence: TGTGCCAGTAGTATTATCTTAGGGATCCAAGAGACCCAGTACTTC.